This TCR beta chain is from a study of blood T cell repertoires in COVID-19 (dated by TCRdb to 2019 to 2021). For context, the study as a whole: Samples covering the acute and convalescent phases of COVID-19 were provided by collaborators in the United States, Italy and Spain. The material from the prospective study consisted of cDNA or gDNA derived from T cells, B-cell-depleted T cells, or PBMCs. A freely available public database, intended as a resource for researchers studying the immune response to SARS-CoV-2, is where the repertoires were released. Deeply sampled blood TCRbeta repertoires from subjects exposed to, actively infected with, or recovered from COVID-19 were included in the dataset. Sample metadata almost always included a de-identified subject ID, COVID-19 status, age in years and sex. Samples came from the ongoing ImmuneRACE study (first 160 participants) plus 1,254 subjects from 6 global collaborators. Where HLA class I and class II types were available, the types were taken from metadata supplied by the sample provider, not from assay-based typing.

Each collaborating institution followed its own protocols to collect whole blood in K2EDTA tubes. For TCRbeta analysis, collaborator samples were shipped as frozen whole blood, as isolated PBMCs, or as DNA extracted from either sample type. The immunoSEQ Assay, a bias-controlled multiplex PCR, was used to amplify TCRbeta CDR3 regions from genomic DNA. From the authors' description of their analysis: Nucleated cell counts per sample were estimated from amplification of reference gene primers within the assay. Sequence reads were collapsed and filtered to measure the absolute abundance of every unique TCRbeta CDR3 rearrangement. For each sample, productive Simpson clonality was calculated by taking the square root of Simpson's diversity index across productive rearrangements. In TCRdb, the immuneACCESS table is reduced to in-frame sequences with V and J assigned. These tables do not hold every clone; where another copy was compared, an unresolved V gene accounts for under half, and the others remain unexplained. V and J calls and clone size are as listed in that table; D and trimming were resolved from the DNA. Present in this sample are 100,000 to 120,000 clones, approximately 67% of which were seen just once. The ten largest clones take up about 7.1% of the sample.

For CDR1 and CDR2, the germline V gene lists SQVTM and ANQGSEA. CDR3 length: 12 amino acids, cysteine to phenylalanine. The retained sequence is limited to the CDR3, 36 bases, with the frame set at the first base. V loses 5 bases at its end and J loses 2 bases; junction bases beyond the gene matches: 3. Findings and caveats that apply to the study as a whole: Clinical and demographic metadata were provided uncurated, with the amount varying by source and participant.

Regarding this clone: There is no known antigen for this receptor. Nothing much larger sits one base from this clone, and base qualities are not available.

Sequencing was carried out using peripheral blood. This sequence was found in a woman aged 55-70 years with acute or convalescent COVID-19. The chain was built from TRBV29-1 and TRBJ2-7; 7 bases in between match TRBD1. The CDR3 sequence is CSVRDSTYEQYF. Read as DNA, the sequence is TGCAGCGTTAGGGACAGCACCTACGAGCAGTACTTC.